What follows is one TCR beta chain and its context. This clone's antigen is unknown. No much larger clonotype is one base removed from it; base qualities were not supplied. These data come from a study of siplizumab effects on memory and regulatory T cells (dated 2019 in TCRdb). About the study as a whole: The study looked at the effect of siplizumab, an anti-CD2 antibody, on alloreactive T-cell subsets in allogeneic mixed lymphocyte reactions made from human PBMCs. The investigation overall reported the following: Whether proliferating Tregs from siplizumab cultures actually had suppressive function was not functionally confirmed. The cumulative frequency of alloreactive sequences traceable to unstimulated CD4+ memory T cells was significantly reduced by siplizumab. For roughly 75-96% of proliferating CD4+ or CD8+ clones, no naive or memory phenotype could be assigned. Because sequences below about 10^-5 frequency were poorly captured, only a minor fraction of alloreactive clones could be mapped to unstimulated subsets. Of the alloreactive CD4+ clones that could be mapped, the Treg-derived share averaged approximately 69% with siplizumab compared with 25% to 30% in control reactions. Unstimulated naive T cells appeared more diverse than memory T cells, and naive cells seemed to contribute substantially to the alloresponse.

TCRbeta CDR3 sequencing was performed on sorted unstimulated T cells and on proliferating T cells recovered from mixed lymphocyte reactions. Fresh whole blood from about ten HLA-typed healthy donors served as the source for isolating PBMCs. The library was produced with the immunoSEQ multiplex PCR assay. The deep sequencing platform assayed some 90,000 TCR templates per sample. Genomic DNA extracted from sorted T cells was used for TCRbeta CDR3 sequencing. Under the source paper's analysis protocol: The R programming language was used for clonal analysis of TCRbeta CDR3 data. Alloreactive CD4+ and CD8+ clones were defined by comparing unstimulated samples with post-reaction CFSE-low samples. Regulatory or non-regulatory origin of alloreactive CD4+ clones was assigned by matching sequences to the sorted unstimulated Treg and non-Treg repertoires. The source is immuneACCESS, and TCRdb retained only in-frame sequences with V and J called. Part of the clones is not carried over; for the studies checked, unresolved V genes explain less than half of this, and the remainder is unexplained. The V and J calls and clone size come from that table; D and trimming were worked out from the DNA. This sample comprises 70,000 to 100,000 clones, 93% of them detected only once. Roughly 7.1% of the sample is taken by the ten largest.

This TCR was recovered from a human donor in good health. Material for sequencing was CD8+ T cells sorted from blood.

CDR3 loop: CASSLVVGAGQGGNEQFF. The sequenced DNA is TGTGCCAGCAGCTTAGTGGTGGGGGCGGGACAGGGCGGCAATGAGCAGTTCTTC. The sequence links TRBV11-2 to TRBJ2-1; 9 nucleotides in the junction match TRBD1. The CDR3 starts with the cysteine, ends with the phenylalanine, and has 18 residues. The sequence is cut down to CDR3 DNA, 54 bases in frame from base 1. Trimming takes 1 base off V and 6 bases off J; junction bases not matched to a gene: 13. CDR1 and CDR2, per the germline V gene, are SGHAT and FQNNGV.